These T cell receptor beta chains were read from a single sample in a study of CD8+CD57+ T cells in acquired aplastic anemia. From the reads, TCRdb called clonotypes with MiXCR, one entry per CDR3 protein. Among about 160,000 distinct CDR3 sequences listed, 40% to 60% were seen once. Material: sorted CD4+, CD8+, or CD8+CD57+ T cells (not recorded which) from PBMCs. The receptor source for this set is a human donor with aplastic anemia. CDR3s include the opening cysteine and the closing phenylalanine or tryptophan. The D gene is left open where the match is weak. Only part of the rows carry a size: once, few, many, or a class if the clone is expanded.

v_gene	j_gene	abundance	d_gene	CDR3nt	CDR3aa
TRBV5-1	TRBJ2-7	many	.	TGCGCCAGCAGCGCACTTCGAAGACAGTTCTCCTACGAGCAGTACTTC	CASSALRRQFSYEQYF
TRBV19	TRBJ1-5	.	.	TGTGCCAGTAGTATAGGCTCACTGTGGTTTAGCAATCAGCCCCAGCATTTT	CASSIGSLWFSNQPQHF
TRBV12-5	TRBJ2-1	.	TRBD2	TGTGCTAGTGGTTTGGACTTAGCGGGAGGGGGCTACAATGAGCAGTTCTTC	CASGLDLAGGGYNEQFF
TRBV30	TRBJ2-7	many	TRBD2	TGTGCCTGGAGTGGGGGACTATCCTACGAGCAGTACTTC	CAWSGGLSYEQYF
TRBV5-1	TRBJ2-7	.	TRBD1	TGCGCCAGCAGCTTCCGGGGACAGGAGGGGAGTTACGAGCAGTACTTC	CASSFRGQEGSYEQYF
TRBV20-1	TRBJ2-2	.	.	TGCAGTGCTAGAGAGATACCTCTGGGGGATTCCGGGGAGCTGTTTTTT	CSAREIPLGDSGELFF
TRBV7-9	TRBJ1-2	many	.	TGTGCCAGCAGCTTAGCTGTGGACAGAGCTAACTATGGCTACACCTTC	CASSLAVDRANYGYTF
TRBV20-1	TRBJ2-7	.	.	TGCAGTGCTAGACCCCGTACGGCAGCCGAGCAGTACTTC	CSARPRTAAEQYF
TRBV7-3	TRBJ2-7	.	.	TGTGCCAGCAGCTTAATTGAGGGGTACGAGCAGTACTTC	CASSLIEGYEQYF
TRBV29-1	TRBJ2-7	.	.	TGCAGCGTTGAAGGGACGAGGGCGGGAAGCCCCGAGCAGTACTTC	CSVEGTRAGSPEQYF
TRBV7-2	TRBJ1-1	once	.	TGTGCCAGCTCTATAGCCGGGACGGCGAACACTGAAGCTTTCTTT	CASSIAGTANTEAFF
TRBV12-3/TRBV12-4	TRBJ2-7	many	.	TGTGCCAGCAGTTTACTAGTAGGGACCTACGAGCAGTACTTC	CASSLLVGTYEQYF
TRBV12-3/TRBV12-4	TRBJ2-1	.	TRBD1	TGTGCCAGCAGGACAGGGGATAGGTATGATGAGCAGTTCTTC	CASRTGDRYDEQFF
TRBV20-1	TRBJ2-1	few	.	TGCAGTGCTAGAGAGGGGGGCGGCTTCAATGAGCAGTTCTTC	CSAREGGGFNEQFF
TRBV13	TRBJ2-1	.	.	TGTGCCAGCAGCGCTCGGTTGGGCGCCTACAATGAGCAGTTCTTC	CASSARLGAYNEQFF
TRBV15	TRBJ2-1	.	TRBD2	TGTGCCACCAGCAGGGAACTAGCGGGAGGACTCAATGAGCAGTTCTTC	CATSRELAGGLNEQFF